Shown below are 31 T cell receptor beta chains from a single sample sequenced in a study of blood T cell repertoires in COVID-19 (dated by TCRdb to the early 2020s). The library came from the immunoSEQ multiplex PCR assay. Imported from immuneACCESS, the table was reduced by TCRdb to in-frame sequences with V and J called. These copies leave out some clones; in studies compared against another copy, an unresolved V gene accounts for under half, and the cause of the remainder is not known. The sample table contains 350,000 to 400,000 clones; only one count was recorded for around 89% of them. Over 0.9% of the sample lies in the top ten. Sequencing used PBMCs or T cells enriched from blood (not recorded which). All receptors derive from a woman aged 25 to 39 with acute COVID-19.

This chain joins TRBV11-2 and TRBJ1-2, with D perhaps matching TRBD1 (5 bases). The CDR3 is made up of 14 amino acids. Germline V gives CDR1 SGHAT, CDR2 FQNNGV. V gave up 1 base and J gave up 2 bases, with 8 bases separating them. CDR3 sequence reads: CASSLAGLNYGYTF. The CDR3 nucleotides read TGTGCCAGCAGCTTAGCAGGGTTGAACTATGGCTACACCTTC.

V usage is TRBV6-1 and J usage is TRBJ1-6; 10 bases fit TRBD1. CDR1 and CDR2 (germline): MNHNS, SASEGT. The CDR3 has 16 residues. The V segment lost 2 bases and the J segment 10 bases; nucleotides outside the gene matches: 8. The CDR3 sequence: CASSELVRDRGSPLHF. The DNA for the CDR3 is TGTGCCAGCAGTGAATTAGTCCGGGACAGGGGCTCACCCCTCCACTTT.

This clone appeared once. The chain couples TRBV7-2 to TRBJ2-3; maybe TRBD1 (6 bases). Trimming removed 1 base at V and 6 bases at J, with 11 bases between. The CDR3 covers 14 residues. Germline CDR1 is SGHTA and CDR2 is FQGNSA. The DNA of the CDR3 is TGTGCCAGCAGCTTAGACAGGGTCTGGGATACGCAGTATTTT. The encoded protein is CASSLDRVWDTQYF.

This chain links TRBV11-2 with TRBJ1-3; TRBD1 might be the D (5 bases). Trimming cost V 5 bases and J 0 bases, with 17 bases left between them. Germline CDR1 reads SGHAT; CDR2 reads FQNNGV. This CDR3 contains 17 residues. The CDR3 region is CASSPSGQFHSGNTIYF. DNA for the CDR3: TGTGCCAGCAGCCCTAGTGGACAATTCCACTCTGGAAACACCATATATTTT.

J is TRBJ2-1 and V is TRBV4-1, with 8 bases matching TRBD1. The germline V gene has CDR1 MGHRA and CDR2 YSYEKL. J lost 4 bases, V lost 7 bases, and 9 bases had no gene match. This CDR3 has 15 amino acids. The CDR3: CASTDGTGRYNEQFF. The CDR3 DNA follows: TGCGCCAGCACTGATGGGACAGGACGTTACAATGAGCAGTTCTTC.

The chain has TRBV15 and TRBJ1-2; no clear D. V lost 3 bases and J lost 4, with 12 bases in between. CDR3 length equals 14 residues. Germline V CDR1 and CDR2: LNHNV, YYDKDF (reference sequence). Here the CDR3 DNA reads TGTGCCACCAGCAGGGGGAGTGGACTCTATGGCTACACCTTC. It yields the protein CATSRGSGLYGYTF.

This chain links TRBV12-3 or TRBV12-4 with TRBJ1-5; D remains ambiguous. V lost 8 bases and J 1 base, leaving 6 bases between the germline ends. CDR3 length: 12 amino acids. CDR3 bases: TGTGCCAGCCGAGAGAGCAATCAGCCCCAGCATTTT. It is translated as CASRESNQPQHF.

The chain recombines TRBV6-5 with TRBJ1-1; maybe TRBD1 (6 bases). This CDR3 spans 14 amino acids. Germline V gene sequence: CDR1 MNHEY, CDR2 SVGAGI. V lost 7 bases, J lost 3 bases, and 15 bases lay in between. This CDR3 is CASTAGGGYTEAFF. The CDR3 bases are TGTGCCAGCACCGCTGGGGGCGGGTACACTGAAGCTTTCTTT.

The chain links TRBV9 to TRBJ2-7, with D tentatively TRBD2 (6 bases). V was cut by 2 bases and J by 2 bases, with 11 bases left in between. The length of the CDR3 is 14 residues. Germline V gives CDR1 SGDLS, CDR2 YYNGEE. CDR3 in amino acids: CASSVDGGTYEQYF. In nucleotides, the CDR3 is TGTGCCAGCAGCGTGGACGGGGGAACCTACGAGCAGTACTTC.

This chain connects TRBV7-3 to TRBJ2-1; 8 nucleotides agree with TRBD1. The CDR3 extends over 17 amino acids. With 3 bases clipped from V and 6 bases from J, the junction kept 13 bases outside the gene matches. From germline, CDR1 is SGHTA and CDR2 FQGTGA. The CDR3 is CASSFRSPGGTGNEQFF. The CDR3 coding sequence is TGTGCCAGCAGCTTCAGATCCCCAGGGGGCACGGGCAATGAGCAGTTCTTC.

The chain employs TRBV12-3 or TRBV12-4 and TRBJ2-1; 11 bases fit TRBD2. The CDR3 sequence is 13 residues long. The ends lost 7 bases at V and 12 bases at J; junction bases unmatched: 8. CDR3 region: CASTILLAGGQFF. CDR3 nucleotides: TGTGCCAGCACCATCCTCCTAGCGGGGGGGCAGTTCTTC.

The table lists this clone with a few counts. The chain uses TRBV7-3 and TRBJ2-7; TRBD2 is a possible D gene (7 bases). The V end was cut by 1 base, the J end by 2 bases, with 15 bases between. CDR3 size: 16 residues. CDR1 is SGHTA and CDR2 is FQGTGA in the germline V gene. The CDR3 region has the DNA TGTGCCAGCAGCTTAATTGTGCAGGGGAGGGCCTACGAGCAGTACTTC. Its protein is CASSLIVQGRAYEQYF.

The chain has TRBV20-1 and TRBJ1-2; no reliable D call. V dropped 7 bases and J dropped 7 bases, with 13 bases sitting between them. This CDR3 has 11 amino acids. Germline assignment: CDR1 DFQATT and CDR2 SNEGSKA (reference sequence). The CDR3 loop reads CSGLSEGGYTF. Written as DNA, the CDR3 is TGCAGTGGCCTCTCGGAGGGTGGCTACACCTTC.

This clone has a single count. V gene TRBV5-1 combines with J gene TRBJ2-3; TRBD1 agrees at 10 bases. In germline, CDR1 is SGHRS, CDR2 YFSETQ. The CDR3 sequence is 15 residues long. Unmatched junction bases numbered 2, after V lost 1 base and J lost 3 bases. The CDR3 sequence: CASSLTGQGTDTQYF. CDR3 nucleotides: TGCGCCAGCAGCTTGACGGGACAGGGGACAGATACGCAGTATTTT.

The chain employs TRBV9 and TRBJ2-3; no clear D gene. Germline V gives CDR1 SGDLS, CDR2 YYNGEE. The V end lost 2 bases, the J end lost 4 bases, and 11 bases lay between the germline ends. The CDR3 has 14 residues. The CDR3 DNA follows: TGTGCCAGCAGCGTCCGTGGTAGATCAGATACGCAGTATTTT. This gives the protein CASSVRGRSDTQYF.

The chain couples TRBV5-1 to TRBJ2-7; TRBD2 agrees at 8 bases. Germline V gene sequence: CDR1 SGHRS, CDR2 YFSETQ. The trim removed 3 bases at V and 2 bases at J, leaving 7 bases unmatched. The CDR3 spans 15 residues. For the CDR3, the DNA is TGCGCCAGCAGCTGGGGGAGCGGGGGCGCCTACGAGCAGTACTTC. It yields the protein CASSWGSGGAYEQYF.

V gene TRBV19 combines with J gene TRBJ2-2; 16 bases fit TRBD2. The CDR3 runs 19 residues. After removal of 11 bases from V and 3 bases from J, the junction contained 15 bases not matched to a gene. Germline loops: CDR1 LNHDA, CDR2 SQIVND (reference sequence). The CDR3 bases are TGTGCCCCCGGCCCCGGGACTAGCGGGGGGGCCGCACACACCGGGGAGCTGTTTTTT. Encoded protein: CAPGPGTSGGAAHTGELFF.

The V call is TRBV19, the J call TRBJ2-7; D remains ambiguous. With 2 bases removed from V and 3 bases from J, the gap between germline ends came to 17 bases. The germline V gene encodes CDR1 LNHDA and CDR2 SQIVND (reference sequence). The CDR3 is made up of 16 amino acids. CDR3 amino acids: CASSILAPSGLYEQYF. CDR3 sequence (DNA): TGTGCCAGTAGTATATTGGCCCCTTCTGGGCTCTACGAGCAGTACTTC.

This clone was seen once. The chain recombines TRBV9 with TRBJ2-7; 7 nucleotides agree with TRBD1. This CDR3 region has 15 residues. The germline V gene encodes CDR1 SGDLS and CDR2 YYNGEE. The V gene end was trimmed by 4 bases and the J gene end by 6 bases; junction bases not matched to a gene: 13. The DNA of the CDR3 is TGTGCCAGCAGCCCGACGGACAGGTCCCCCGCCGAGCAGTACTTC. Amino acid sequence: CASSPTDRSPAEQYF.

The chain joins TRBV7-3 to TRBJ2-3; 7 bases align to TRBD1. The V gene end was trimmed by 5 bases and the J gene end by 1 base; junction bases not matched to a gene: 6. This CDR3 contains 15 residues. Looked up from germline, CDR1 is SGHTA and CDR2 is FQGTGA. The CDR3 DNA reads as TGTGCCAGCAGCATAGGGGGCCGGGGCACAGATACGCAGTATTTT. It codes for CASSIGGRGTDTQYF.

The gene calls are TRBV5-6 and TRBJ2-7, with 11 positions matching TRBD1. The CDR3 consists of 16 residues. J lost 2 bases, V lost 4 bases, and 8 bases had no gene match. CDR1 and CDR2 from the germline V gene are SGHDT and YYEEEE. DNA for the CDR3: TGTGCCAGCAGCCCAAGAAGGACAGGGGGCCCCTACGAGCAGTACTTC. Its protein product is CASSPRRTGGPYEQYF.

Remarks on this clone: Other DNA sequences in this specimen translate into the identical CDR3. CDR3 region: CAWSVGTDNSPLHF. The CDR3 bases are TGTGCCTGGAGTGTAGGGACAGACAATTCACCCCTCCACTTT. The chain links TRBV30 to TRBJ1-6; 7 bases fit TRBD1. Germline V gene sequence: CDR1 GTSNPN, CDR2 SVGIG (reference sequence). V lost 0 bases, J lost 7 bases, and 3 bases stayed unmatched. The CDR3 has 14 amino acids.

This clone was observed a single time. CDR3 residues: CASSPPSTGELFF. In DNA, the CDR3 is TGTGCCAGCTCACCACCGAGCACCGGGGAGCTGTTTTTT. The rearrangement joins TRBV18 to TRBJ2-2, with unresolved D. The CDR3 runs 13 residues. CDR1 is KGHSH and CDR2 is LQKENI in the germline V gene. The ends were cut back, 0 bases at V and 4 bases at J, with 3 bases in the middle. The full variable domain, with the rest looked up from reference TRBV18 and TRBJ2-2, is NAGVMQNPRHLVRRRGQEARLRCSPMKGHSHVYWYRQLPEEGLKFMVYLQKENIIDESGMPKERFSAEFPKEGPSILRIQQVVRGDSAAYFCASSPPSTGELFFGEGSRLTVL.

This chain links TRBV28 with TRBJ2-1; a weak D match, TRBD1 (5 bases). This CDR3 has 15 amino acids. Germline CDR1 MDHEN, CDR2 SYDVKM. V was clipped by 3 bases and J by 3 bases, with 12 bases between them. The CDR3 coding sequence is TGTGCCAGCAGTTTCGCCCAGGGAATCTACAATGAGCAGTTCTTC. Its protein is CASSFAQGIYNEQFF.

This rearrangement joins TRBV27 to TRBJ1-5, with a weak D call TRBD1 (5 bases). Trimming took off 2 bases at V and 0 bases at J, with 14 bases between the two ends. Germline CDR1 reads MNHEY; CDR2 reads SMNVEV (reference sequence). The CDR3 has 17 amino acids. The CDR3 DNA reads TGTGCCAGCAGTTTAGTGGGGGGGTCCTATAGCAATCAGCCCCAGCATTTT. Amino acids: CASSLVGGSYSNQPQHF.

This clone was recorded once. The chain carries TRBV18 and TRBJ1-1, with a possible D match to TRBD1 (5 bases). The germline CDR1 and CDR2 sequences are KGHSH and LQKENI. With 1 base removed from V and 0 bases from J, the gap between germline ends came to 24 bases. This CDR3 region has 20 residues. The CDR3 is CASSPLQGRAYRLMNTEAFF. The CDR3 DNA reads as TGTGCCAGCTCACCACTTCAAGGCAGGGCCTACCGGCTCATGAACACTGAAGCTTTCTTT.

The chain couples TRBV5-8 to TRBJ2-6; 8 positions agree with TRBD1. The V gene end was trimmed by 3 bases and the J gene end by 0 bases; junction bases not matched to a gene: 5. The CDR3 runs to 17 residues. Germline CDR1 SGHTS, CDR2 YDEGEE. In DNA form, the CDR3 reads TGTGCCAGCAGCTCGGGACAGGTGCACTCTGGGGCCAACGTCCTGACTTTC. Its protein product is CASSSGQVHSGANVLTF.

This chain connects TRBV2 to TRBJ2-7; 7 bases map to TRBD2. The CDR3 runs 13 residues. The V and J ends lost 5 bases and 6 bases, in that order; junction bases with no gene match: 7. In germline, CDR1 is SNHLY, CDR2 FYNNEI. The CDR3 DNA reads TGTGCCAGCAGTCGGCTAGCGGCGGGCGAGCAGTACTTC. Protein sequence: CASSRLAAGEQYF.

This CDR3 is CASSSGQGYEQYF. Written as DNA, the CDR3 is TGTGCCAGCAGCTCCGGACAGGGCTACGAGCAGTACTTC. This chain uses TRBV11-1 with TRBJ2-7, with TRBD1 matching 8 bases. The CDR3 runs 13 residues. The germline V gene encodes CDR1 SGHAT and CDR2 FQDESV (reference sequence). V trimming: 4 bases; J trimming: 3 bases; junction bases outside the gene matches: 2.

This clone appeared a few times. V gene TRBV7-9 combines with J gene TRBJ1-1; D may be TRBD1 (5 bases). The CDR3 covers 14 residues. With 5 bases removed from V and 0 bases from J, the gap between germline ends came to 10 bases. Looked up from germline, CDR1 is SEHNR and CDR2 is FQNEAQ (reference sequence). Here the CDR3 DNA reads TGTGCCAGCAGCGCGGGGGTTCTGAACACTGAAGCTTTCTTT. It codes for CASSAGVLNTEAFF.

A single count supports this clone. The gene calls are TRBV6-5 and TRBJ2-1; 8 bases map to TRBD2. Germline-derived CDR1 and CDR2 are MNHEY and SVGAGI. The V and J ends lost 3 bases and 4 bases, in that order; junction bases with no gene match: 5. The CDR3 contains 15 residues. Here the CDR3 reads CASSYGSGVYNEQFF. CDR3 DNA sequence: TGTGCCAGCAGTTATGGTAGCGGGGTTTACAATGAGCAGTTCTTC.